Shown below are 12 T cell receptor beta chains from a single sample sequenced in a study of blood T cell repertoires in COVID-19. Profiling relied on immunoSEQ multiplex PCR, and the TCRdb table lists in-frame clones only, not all of them. The table has over 150,000 clones, approximately 88% seen once; the top ten hold about 7%. Source material: peripheral blood. These TCRs come from a woman aged 40 to 50 with COVID-19, enrolled during active disease.

This chain links TRBV6-5 with TRBJ1-5; 7 bases map to TRBD1. This CDR3 spans 15 amino acids. The germline CDR1 and CDR2 sequences are MNHEY and SVGAGI. The V and J ends lost 2 bases and 7 bases, in that order; junction bases with no gene match: 8. The CDR3 DNA reads TGTGCCAGCAGTTACACGACAGGGAGTGACCAGCCCCAGCATTTT. Protein product: CASSYTTGSDQPQHF.

This clone has a count of ten or more. The V and J genes are TRBV10-1 and TRBJ2-2, with 9 bases identical to TRBD2. This CDR3 spans 14 amino acids. Germline assignment: CDR1 WNHNN and CDR2 SYGVQD (reference sequence). After removal of 7 bases from V and 3 bases from J, the junction contained 3 bases not matched to a gene. The DNA of the CDR3 is TGCGCCAGCATGGCTAGCGGGGACACCGGGGAGCTGTTTTTT. Amino acid sequence: CASMASGDTGELFF.

The V call is TRBV6-5, the J call TRBJ1-2; D remains unclear. CDR1 is MNHEY and CDR2 is SVGAGI in the germline V gene. This CDR3 has 13 amino acids. V lost 3 bases to trimming and J lost 5 bases, with 10 bases between them. The CDR3 loop is CASSYRSWYGYTF. The DNA for the CDR3 is TGTGCCAGCAGTTATCGGTCATGGTATGGCTACACCTTC.

The chain recombines TRBV11-2 with TRBJ2-6; D gene uncertain. Germline CDR1 is SGHAT and CDR2 is FQNNGV. The CDR3 extends over 13 amino acids. V lost 6 bases and J 2 bases, leaving 5 bases between the germline ends. The CDR3 DNA reads as TGTGCCAGCAGTGAGGCTGGGGCCAACGTCCTGACTTTC. Translated, it gives CASSEAGANVLTF.

This chain joins TRBV13 and TRBJ1-5; 7 positions agree with TRBD1. The V gene end was trimmed by 5 bases and the J gene end by 5 bases; junction bases not matched to a gene: 9. This CDR3 has 15 amino acids. Per the germline V gene, CDR1 is PRHDT and CDR2 is FYEKMQ (reference sequence). The chain's CDR3 is CASSHGQGGYQPQHF. The CDR3 coding sequence is TGTGCCAGCAGCCATGGGCAGGGGGGATATCAGCCCCAGCATTTT.

This chain links TRBV27 with TRBJ2-3; TRBD2 is a possible D gene (7 bases). CDR1 MNHEY and CDR2 SMNVEV come from the germline V gene (reference sequence). This CDR3 is built from 15 residues. V lost 0 bases, J lost 6 bases, and 13 bases lay in between. The CDR3 region is CASSLSAGALDTQYF. DNA of the CDR3: TGTGCCAGCAGTTTATCGGCGGGGGCGCTGGATACGCAGTATTTT.

The chain employs TRBV4-1 and TRBJ2-7; 13 bases are a match to TRBD2. The CDR3 runs 18 residues. CDR1 is MGHRA, CDR2 YSYEKL, per germline. V lost 0 bases to trimming and J lost 5 bases; unmatched junction nucleotides: 10. The CDR3 DNA follows: TGCGCCAGCAGCCAAGATGCAATTATAGGGACTAGCGGGGACGAGCAGTACTTC. Translation: CASSQDAIIGTSGDEQYF.

This clone was detected only once. The same CDR3 is also encoded by other DNA sequences in this sample. The rearrangement joins TRBV19 to TRBJ1-2; D gene uncertain. This CDR3 spans 11 amino acids. Germline CDR1 is LNHDA and CDR2 is SQIVND (reference sequence). Trimming stripped 7 bases from V and 2 bases from J, with 5 bases between. DNA of the CDR3: TGTGCCAGTACGACAAACTATGGCTACACCTTC. Translated: CASTTNYGYTF.

This clone appeared a few times. J is TRBJ2-7 and V is TRBV6-5, with TRBD2 matching 10 bases. CDR1 MNHEY and CDR2 SVGAGI come from the germline V gene. Losses at the gene ends were 6 bases for V and 1 base for J; bases not matched to a gene: 6. CDR3 size: 15 residues. CDR3 nucleotide sequence: TGTGCCAGCAGGGTTGGACTAGCGGTTTCCTACGAGCAGTACTTC. This gives the protein CASRVGLAVSYEQYF.

The chain uses TRBV5-1 and TRBJ1-4; TRBD1 aligns across 7 bases. V trimming: 1 base; J trimming: 3 bases; junction bases outside the gene matches: 3. The CDR3 runs 15 residues. Per germline, CDR1 SGHRS and CDR2 YFSETQ. The CDR3 sequence: CASSLTGAANEKLFF. The CDR3 bases are TGCGCCAGCAGCTTGACAGGGGCGGCTAATGAAAAACTGTTTTTT.

Here the CDR3 reads CASSEFEGAGNTIYF. The DNA of the CDR3 is TGTGCCAGCAGTGAATTCGAAGGGGCTGGAAACACCATATATTTT. V usage is TRBV6-1 and J usage is TRBJ1-3; possibly TRBD1 for D (5 bases). The germline V gene has CDR1 MNHNS and CDR2 SASEGT. The V end lost 2 bases, the J end lost 2 bases, and 10 bases lay between the germline ends. The CDR3 contains 15 residues.

J is TRBJ1-2 and V is TRBV27, with 7 bases identical to TRBD1. CDR1 and CDR2 from the germline V gene are MNHEY and SMNVEV (reference sequence). The CDR3 covers 13 residues. The J segment lost 7 bases and the V segment lost 6 bases, leaving 8 bases of the junction unmatched. For the CDR3, the DNA is TGTGCCAGCAGCCTATCAGGGGGACCTGGCTACACCTTC. It translates to CASSLSGGPGYTF.